This T cell receptor beta chain was obtained from a study of OX40 agonist ivuxolimab in advanced cancers. Study-wide context: Patients received ivuxolimab, an intravenous treatment, every 2 weeks at 0.01 to 10 mg/kg.

To note about this clone: Its antigen is currently unknown.

The CDR3 is made up of 15 amino acids. V lost 2 bases and J lost 2; bases outside the gene matches: 0. Germline CDR1 is MNHEY and CDR2 is SVGAGI. General study points: Clones of CD4+ and CD8+ blood T cells grew by week 6 at doses of 0.1 to 3.0 mg/kg.

The data were produced by immunoSEQ multiplex PCR, yet TCRdb's version contains in-frame clones alone and is incomplete. In the table there are 66,000 or so clones, over 80% of which are singletons. This material consisted of CD4+ or CD8+ T cells sorted from blood, taken in a trial of the OX40 agonist ivuxolimab. The rearrangement uses TRBV6-5 and TRBJ1-5; the match to TRBD1 covers 10 bases. The TCR was taken from an adult with an advanced solid tumor such as melanoma, head and neck, liver or kidney cancer. The CDR3 nucleotides read TGTGCCAGCAGTTACGGGACAGGGGGCAATCAGCCCCAGCATTTT. This translates into CASSYGTGGNQPQHF.